Below are 21 T cell receptor beta chains sequenced from a single sample in a study of blood T cell repertoires in COVID-19 (dated by TCRdb to about 2020). Libraries were prepared through the immunoSEQ multiplex PCR assay. In TCRdb, the immuneACCESS table is reduced to in-frame sequences with V and J assigned. These tables do not hold every clone; where another copy was compared, an unresolved V gene accounts for under half, and the others remain unexplained. Across this sample there are 150,000 to 200,000 clones, with about 86% seen only once. The top ten constitute approximately 14% of the sample. The sample consisted of peripheral blood. The receptor set was obtained from a man younger than 45 with active or convalescent COVID-19.

The chain is built from TRBV30 and TRBJ1-2, with 8 bases matching TRBD1. Per the germline V gene, CDR1 is GTSNPN and CDR2 is SVGIG (reference sequence). Trimming at V came to 3 bases and at J to 3 bases, leaving 9 bases not matched to a gene. CDR3 length: 15 residues. The CDR3 DNA sequence: TGTGCCTGGAGCCGGTCGGACAGGGATCACTATGGCTACACCTTC. Translation gives CAWSRSDRDHYGYTF.

Only one count was recorded for this clone. The V gene is TRBV5-6, the J gene TRBJ2-1, with TRBD1 matching over 12 bases. The junction had 7 bases not matched to a gene; V was cut back by 1 base and J by 8 bases. Germline V lookup: CDR1 SGHDT, CDR2 YYEEEE. The CDR3 has 16 residues. The CDR3 loop reads CASSLQPGQGADEQFF. CDR3 DNA sequence: TGTGCCAGCAGCTTGCAACCGGGACAGGGGGCAGATGAGCAGTTCTTC.

V and J are TRBV4-3 and TRBJ1-4, with 8 bases aligning to TRBD1. This CDR3 has 16 amino acids. Germline values: CDR1 LGHNA, CDR2 YSLEER. The V and J ends lost 0 bases and 5 bases, in that order; junction bases with no gene match: 5. The CDR3 DNA follows: TGCGCCAGCAGCCAAGATCTCCGACAGGGGAATGAAAAACTGTTTTTT. Amino acids: CASSQDLRQGNEKLFF.

V is TRBV28 and J is TRBJ2-5, with D possibly matching TRBD2 (5 bases). Germline CDR1 reads MDHEN; CDR2 reads SYDVKM. The CDR3 loop spans 16 amino acids. V was cut by 8 bases and J by 2 bases, with 21 bases left in between. The CDR3 region is CASGPYSAGRQETQYF. The DNA of the CDR3 is TGTGCCAGCGGACCCTATAGCGCCGGCCGGCAAGAGACCCAGTACTTC. The full variable domain, in which reference TRBV28 and TRBJ2-5 provide the parts outside the CDR3, is DVKVTQSSRYLVKRTGEKVFLECVQDMDHENMFWYRQDPGLGLRLIYFSYDVKMKEKGDIPEGYSVSREKKERFSLILESASTNQTSMYLCASGPYSAGRQETQYFGPGTRLLVL.

The chain links TRBV28 to TRBJ1-2; 9 bases are shared with TRBD1. Trimming cost V 3 bases and J 5 bases; bases outside gene matches: 10. Germline assignment: CDR1 MDHEN and CDR2 SYDVKM. This CDR3 region has 16 residues. Written as DNA, the CDR3 is TGTGCCAGCAGTTTGAATAATCCCGGGACAGGGTATGGCTACACCTTC. The encoded protein is CASSLNNPGTGYGYTF.

V and J are TRBV19 and TRBJ2-7, with 10 bases identical to TRBD2. CDR3 length equals 19 residues. CDR1 and CDR2 from the germline V gene are LNHDA and SQIVND (reference sequence). Losses at the gene ends were 1 base for V and 3 bases for J; bases not matched to a gene: 15. This CDR3 is CASSIGTGLAGVGGYEQYF. The CDR3 DNA follows: TGTGCCAGTAGTATAGGGACTGGGCTAGCGGGAGTTGGGGGCTACGAGCAGTACTTC.

The gene calls are TRBV7-2 and TRBJ1-1; D is ambiguous. The V gene lost 2 bases and the J gene lost 8 bases, with 15 bases spanning the gap. Germline CDR1 and CDR2: SGHTA and FQGNSA. This CDR3 contains 14 residues. The CDR3 region is CASSLYLGTAEAFF. The CDR3 coding sequence is TGTGCCAGCAGCTTATACTTGGGTACAGCCGAAGCTTTCTTT.

The chain uses TRBV9 and TRBJ1-2; D unclear. In germline, CDR1 is SGDLS, CDR2 YYNGEE. The CDR3 is 15 residues long. Trimming removed 1 base from V and 1 base from J, with 11 bases in between. The CDR3 sequence is CASSVRTAGNYGYTF. In nucleotides, the CDR3 is TGTGCCAGCAGCGTAAGGACGGCGGGTAACTATGGCTACACCTTC.

This chain connects TRBV4-3 to TRBJ1-2; TRBD1 agrees at 8 bases. CDR1 and CDR2 from the germline V gene are LGHNA and YSLEER. J was trimmed by 0 bases and V by 0 bases; bases with no gene match: 3. The CDR3 extends over 16 amino acids. This CDR3 reads CASSQEQGVPNYGYTF. CDR3 nucleotide sequence: TGCGCCAGCAGCCAAGAACAGGGGGTGCCTAACTATGGCTACACCTTC.

For the CDR3, the DNA is TGTGCCAGCAGCCTTCGGACGGGAAGTGAAGCTTTCTTT. Translation: CASSLRTGSEAFF. The rearrangement joins TRBV7-9 to TRBJ1-1; D not certain. The CDR3 runs 13 residues. Deletions cut 5 bases from V and 7 bases from J, with 14 bases between. Germline lookup yields CDR1 SEHNR and CDR2 FQNEAQ (reference sequence).

V gene TRBV6-5 combines with J gene TRBJ1-6; possible D gene TRBD1, 6 bases. This CDR3 is built from 14 residues. Germline V gene data show CDR1 as MNHEY and CDR2 as SVGAGI. The V end was cut by 2 bases, the J end by 10 bases, with 12 bases between. The CDR3 DNA sequence: TGTGCCAGCAGTTACCAGGGGACGAAATCACCCCTCCACTTT. It is translated as CASSYQGTKSPLHF.

This rearrangement joins TRBV19 to TRBJ1-5; 7 nucleotides line up with TRBD1. With V trimmed by 5 bases and J by 0 bases, 10 bases remained unmatched. This CDR3 has 17 residues. Germline-derived CDR1 and CDR2 are LNHDA and SQIVND (reference sequence). CDR3 DNA sequence: TGTGCCAGTAGTGGAGTGACAGGGTACTATAGCAATCAGCCCCAGCATTTT. Protein product: CASSGVTGYYSNQPQHF.

This clone has more than one count but fewer than ten. This sequence joins TRBV4-3 and TRBJ2-1, with 9 bases matching TRBD1. V trimming: 5 bases; J trimming: 5 bases; junction bases outside the gene matches: 16. This CDR3 spans 18 amino acids. In germline, CDR1 is LGHNA, CDR2 YSLEER. DNA of the CDR3: TGCGCCAGCAGCGTGGGACAGGGATCTAACGCAGGGGACAATGAGCAGTTCTTC. Translating gives CASSVGQGSNAGDNEQFF.

The V and J genes are TRBV5-1 and TRBJ2-5; 7 bases are a match to TRBD2. Germline CDR1 is SGHRS and CDR2 is YFSETQ. The CDR3 extends over 16 amino acids. The J segment lost 5 bases and the V segment lost 1 base, leaving 11 bases of the junction unmatched. The CDR3 coding sequence is TGCGCCAGCAGCTTGTCATGGGGGGGAGGCTCGGAGACCCAGTACTTC. Its protein product is CASSLSWGGGSETQYF.

In its sample, this clone was seen a few times. The chain recombines TRBV6-5 with TRBJ1-1, with 7 positions matching TRBD1. The CDR3 runs to 15 residues. V was pared by 6 bases and J by 8 bases, with 15 bases of the junction left unmatched. Germline V gene data show CDR1 as MNHEY and CDR2 as SVGAGI. The CDR3 reads CASSNPQRGQGEAFF. The CDR3 DNA sequence: TGTGCCAGCAGCAACCCGCAAAGGGGGCAGGGCGAAGCTTTCTTT.

The V call is TRBV5-1, the J call TRBJ2-6; D gene ambiguous. CDR1 is SGHRS and CDR2 is YFSETQ in the germline V gene. This CDR3 contains 15 residues. V was trimmed by 5 bases and J by 0 bases, leaving 9 bases between them. CDR3 region: CASSFGPSGANVLTF. Here the CDR3 DNA reads TGCGCCAGCAGTTTTGGCCCCTCTGGGGCCAACGTCCTGACTTTC.

This chain joins TRBV19 and TRBJ2-5; 13 bases map to TRBD2. Germline loops: CDR1 LNHDA, CDR2 SQIVND (reference sequence). The CDR3 is made up of 18 amino acids. V lost 8 bases and J lost 2; bases outside the gene matches: 14. The CDR3 region has the DNA TGTGCCAGTTCCCGGTGGACTAGCGGGGGCCGGAAACAAGAGACCCAGTACTTC. Translated, it gives CASSRWTSGGRKQETQYF. The full variable domain, with the rest looked up from reference TRBV19 and TRBJ2-5, is DGGITQSPKYLFRKEGQNVTLSCEQNLNHDAMYWYRQDPGQGLRLIYYSQIVNDFQKGDIAEGYSVSREKKESFPLTVTSAQKNPTAFYLCASSRWTSGGRKQETQYFGPGTRLLVL.

CDR3 protein: CASSSQTSGANVLTF. In DNA form, the CDR3 reads TGTGCCAGCAGTTCCCAGACTTCTGGGGCCAACGTCCTGACTTTC. The V and J genes are TRBV6-6 and TRBJ2-6; no firm D call. The ends were cut back, 4 bases at V and 1 base at J, with 8 bases in the middle. The CDR3 totals 15 residues. Germline loops: CDR1 MNHNY, CDR2 SVGAGI (reference sequence).

This sequence joins TRBV19 and TRBJ1-1, with D perhaps TRBD1 (6 bases). The CDR3 consists of 14 residues. The germline gives CDR1 LNHDA, CDR2 SQIVND (reference sequence). V was clipped by 6 bases and J by 3 bases, with 14 bases between them. The CDR3 protein is CASSEWGQDTEAFF. DNA for the CDR3: TGTGCCAGTAGCGAATGGGGGCAGGACACTGAAGCTTTCTTT.

The chain carries TRBV19 and TRBJ1-2; a possible D gene is TRBD1 (6 bases). The CDR3 extends over 12 amino acids. Trimming removed 5 bases at V and 3 bases at J, with 7 bases between. CDR1 and CDR2 (germline): LNHDA, SQIVND (reference sequence). The CDR3 DNA reads TGTGCCAGTAGTCCAGGGGACTATGGCTACACCTTC. Its protein is CASSPGDYGYTF.

The V call is TRBV5-1, the J call TRBJ1-4; D is unclear. There are 12 residues in the CDR3. Per the germline V gene, CDR1 is SGHRS and CDR2 is YFSETQ. V lost 0 bases to trimming and J lost 7 bases, with 4 bases between them. CDR3: CASSLGSEKLFF. In DNA, the CDR3 is TGCGCCAGCAGCTTGGGCAGTGAAAAACTGTTTTTT.